This T cell receptor beta chain was observed in a study of early T cells in non-severe SARS-CoV-2 infection. At the level of the study: Sequencing was performed on bulk RNA from unsorted whole blood, leaving chains unpaired. Study-level findings and limits: A preference for anti-spike CD8 responses marked VDJdb matching, which missed private and CD4 specificities.

Germline CDR1 is SGHTA and CDR2 is FQGTGA. The CDR3 has 16 residues. Trimming pared 1 base from V and 3 bases from J, leaving 16 bases between. Individually, cDNA molecules had unique molecular identifiers attached to them. TCRdb reprocessed the 5' RACE reads via MiXCR and lists one record per CDR3 protein. The sample records approximately 71,000 distinct CDR3 sequences, roughly an eighth being singletons. This clonotype was recorded a few times. Its antigen is as yet unknown. V usage is TRBV7-3 and J usage is TRBJ2-7, with D possibly matching TRBD2 (6 bases). The TCR comes from an adult who was a healthcare worker with PCR-confirmed SARS-CoV-2 infection or an uninfected control (not recorded which). The sequenced sample consisted of whole blood. This CDR3 is CASSLKGGEEFYEQYF. Here the CDR3 DNA reads TGTGCCAGCAGCTTAAAGGGAGGAGAAGAGTTCTACGAGCAGTACTTC.